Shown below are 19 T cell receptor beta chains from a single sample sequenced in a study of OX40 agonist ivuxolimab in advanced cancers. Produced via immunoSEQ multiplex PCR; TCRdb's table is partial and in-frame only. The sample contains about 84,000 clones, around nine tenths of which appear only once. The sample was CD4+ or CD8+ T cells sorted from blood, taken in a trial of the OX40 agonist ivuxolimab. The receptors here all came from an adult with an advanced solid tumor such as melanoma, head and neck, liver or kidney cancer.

As DNA, the CDR3 is TGCGCCAGCAGCCAACGACCCCGACTAGCGGGGGTTTCCGCGAACACCGGGGAGCTGTTTTTT. This encodes CASSQRPRLAGVSANTGELFF. The chain employs TRBV4-3 and TRBJ2-2, with 12 nucleotides matching TRBD2. Germline V lookup: CDR1 LGHNA, CDR2 YSLEER. V lost 2 bases and J lost 0; bases outside the gene matches: 13. This CDR3 spans 21 amino acids.

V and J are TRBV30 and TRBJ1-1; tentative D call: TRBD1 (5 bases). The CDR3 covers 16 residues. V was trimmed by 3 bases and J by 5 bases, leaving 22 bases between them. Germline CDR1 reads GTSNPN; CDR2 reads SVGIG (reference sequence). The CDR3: CAWSPREGIGRTEAFF. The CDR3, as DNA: TGTGCCTGGAGCCCTAGGGAGGGGATTGGGAGGACTGAAGCTTTCTTT.

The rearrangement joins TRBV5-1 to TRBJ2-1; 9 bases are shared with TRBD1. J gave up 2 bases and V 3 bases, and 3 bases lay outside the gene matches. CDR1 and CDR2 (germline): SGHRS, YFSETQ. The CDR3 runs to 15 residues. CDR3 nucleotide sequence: TGCGCCAGCAGCTGGGGGACAGGGACCTACAATGAGCAGTTCTTC. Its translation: CASSWGTGTYNEQFF.

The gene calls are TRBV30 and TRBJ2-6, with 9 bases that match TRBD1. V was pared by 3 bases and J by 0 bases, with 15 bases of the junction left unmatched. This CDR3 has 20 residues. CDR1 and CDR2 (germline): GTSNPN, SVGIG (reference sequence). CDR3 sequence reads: CAWRKPGQGGALSGANVLTF. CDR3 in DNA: TGTGCCTGGAGGAAACCGGGACAGGGTGGGGCCCTCTCTGGGGCCAACGTCCTGACTTTC.

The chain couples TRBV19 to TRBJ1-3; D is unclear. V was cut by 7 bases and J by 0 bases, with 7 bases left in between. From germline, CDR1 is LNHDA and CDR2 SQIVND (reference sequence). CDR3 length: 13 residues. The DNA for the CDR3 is TGTGCCAGTAAAGAGCTCTCTGGAAACACCATATATTTT. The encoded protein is CASKELSGNTIYF.

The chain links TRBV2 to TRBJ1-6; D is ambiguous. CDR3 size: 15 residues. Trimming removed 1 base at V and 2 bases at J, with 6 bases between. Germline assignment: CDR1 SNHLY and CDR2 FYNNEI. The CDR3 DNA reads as TGTGCCAGCAGTGAAGAGGGCCCCTATAATTCACCCCTCCACTTT. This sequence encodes CASSEEGPYNSPLHF.

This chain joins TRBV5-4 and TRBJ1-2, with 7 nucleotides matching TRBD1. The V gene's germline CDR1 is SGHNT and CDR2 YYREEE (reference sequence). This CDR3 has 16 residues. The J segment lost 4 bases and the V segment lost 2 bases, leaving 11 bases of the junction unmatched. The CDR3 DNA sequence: TGTGCCAGCAGCTTAGGACCGGGACAGTCCTTCTATGGCTACACCTTC. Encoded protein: CASSLGPGQSFYGYTF.

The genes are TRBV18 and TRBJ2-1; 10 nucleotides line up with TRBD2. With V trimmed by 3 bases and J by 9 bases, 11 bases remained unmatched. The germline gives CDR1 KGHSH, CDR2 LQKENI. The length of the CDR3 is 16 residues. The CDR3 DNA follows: TGTGCCAGCTCACCTTTTACTAGCGGGATGGGGAGTGAGCAGTTCTTC. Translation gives CASSPFTSGMGSEQFF.

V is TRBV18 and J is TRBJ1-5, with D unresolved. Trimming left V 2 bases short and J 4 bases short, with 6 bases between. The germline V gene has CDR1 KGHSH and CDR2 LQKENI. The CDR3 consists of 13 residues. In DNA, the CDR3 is TGTGCCAGCTCACCAGAGCGGAATCAGCCCCAGCATTTT. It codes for CASSPERNQPQHF.

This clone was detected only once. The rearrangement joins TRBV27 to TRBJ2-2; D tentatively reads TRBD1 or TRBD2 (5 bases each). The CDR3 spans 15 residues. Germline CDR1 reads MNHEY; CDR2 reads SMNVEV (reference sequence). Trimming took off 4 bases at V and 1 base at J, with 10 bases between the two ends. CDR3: CASSWGMGNTGELFF. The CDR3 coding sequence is TGTGCCAGCAGTTGGGGGATGGGGAACACCGGGGAGCTGTTTTTT.

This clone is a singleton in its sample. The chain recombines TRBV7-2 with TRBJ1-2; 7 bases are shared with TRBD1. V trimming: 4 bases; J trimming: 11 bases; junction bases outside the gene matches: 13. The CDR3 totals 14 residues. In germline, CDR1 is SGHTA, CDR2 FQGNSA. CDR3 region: CASSYLPPGGGYTF. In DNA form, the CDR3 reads TGTGCCAGCAGCTATCTTCCCCCAGGGGGTGGGTACACCTTC.

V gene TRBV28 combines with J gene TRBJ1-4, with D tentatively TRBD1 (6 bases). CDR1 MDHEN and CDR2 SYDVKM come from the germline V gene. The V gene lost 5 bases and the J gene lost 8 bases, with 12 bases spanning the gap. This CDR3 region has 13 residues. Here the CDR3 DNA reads TGTGCCAGCAGTGGGCAGGGGCGGGAAAAACTGTTTTTT. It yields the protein CASSGQGREKLFF.

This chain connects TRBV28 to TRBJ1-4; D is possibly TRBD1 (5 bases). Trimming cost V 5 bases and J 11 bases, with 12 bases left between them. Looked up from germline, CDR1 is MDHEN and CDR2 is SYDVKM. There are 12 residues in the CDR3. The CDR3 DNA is TGTGCCAGCAGTGCCGCCGGGGGTAAACTGTTTTTT. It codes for CASSAAGGKLFF. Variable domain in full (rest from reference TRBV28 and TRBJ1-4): DVKVTQSSRYLVKRTGEKVFLECVQDMDHENMFWYRQDPGLGLRLIYFSYDVKMKEKGDIPEGYSVSREKKERFSLILESASTNQTSMYLCASSAAGGKLFFGSGTQLSVL.

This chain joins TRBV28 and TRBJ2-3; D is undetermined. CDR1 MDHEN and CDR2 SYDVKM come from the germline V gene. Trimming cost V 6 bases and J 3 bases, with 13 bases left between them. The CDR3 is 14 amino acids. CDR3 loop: CASSLTRNTDTQYF. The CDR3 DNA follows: TGTGCCAGCAGCCTCACCCGGAATACAGATACGCAGTATTTT.

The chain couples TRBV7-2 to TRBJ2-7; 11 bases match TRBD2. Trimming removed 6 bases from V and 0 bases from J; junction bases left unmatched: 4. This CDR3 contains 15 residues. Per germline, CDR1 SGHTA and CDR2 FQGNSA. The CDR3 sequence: CASRRTSGSSYEQYF. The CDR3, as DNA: TGTGCCAGCAGGCGAACTAGCGGGAGCTCCTACGAGCAGTACTTC.

CDR3 loop: CASSLPGTPQETQYF. The CDR3 DNA sequence: TGTGCCAGCAGCCTTCCGGGAACGCCTCAAGAGACCCAGTACTTC. The V gene is TRBV28, the J gene TRBJ2-5, with D perhaps TRBD2 (5 bases). Trimming took off 6 bases at V and 2 bases at J, with 16 bases between the two ends. This CDR3 has 15 amino acids. The V gene's germline CDR1 is MDHEN and CDR2 SYDVKM.

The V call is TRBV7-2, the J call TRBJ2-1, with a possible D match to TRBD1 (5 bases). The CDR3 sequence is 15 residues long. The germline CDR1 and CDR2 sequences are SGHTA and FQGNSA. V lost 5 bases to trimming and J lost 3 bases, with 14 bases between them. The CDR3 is CASSPGWADYNEQFF. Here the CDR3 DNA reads TGTGCCAGCAGCCCAGGGTGGGCGGACTACAATGAGCAGTTCTTC.

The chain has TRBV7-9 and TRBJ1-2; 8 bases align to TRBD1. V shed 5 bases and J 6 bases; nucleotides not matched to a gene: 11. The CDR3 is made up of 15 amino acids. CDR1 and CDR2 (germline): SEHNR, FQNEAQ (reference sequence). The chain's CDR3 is CASSPGPDRGNGYTF. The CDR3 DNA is TGTGCCAGCAGCCCAGGACCCGACAGGGGTAATGGCTACACCTTC.

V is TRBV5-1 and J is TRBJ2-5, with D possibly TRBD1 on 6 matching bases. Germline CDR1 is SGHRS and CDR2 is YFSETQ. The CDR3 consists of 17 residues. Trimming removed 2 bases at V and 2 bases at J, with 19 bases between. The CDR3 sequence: CASSFGRARGSQETQYF. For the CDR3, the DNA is TGCGCCAGCAGCTTTGGTCGGGCCAGGGGATCTCAAGAGACCCAGTACTTC.